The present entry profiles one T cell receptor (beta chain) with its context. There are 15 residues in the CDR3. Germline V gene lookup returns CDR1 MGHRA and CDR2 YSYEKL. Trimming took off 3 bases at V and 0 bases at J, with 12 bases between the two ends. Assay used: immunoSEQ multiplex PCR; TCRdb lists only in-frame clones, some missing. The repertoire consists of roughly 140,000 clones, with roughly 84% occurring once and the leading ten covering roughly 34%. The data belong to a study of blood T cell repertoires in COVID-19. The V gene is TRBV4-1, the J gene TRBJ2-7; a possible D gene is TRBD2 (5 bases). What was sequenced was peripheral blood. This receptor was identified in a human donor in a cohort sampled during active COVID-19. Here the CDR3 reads CASSHGSGSSYEQYF. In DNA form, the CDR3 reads TGCGCCAGCAGCCACGGTTCGGGAAGCTCCTACGAGCAGTACTTC.